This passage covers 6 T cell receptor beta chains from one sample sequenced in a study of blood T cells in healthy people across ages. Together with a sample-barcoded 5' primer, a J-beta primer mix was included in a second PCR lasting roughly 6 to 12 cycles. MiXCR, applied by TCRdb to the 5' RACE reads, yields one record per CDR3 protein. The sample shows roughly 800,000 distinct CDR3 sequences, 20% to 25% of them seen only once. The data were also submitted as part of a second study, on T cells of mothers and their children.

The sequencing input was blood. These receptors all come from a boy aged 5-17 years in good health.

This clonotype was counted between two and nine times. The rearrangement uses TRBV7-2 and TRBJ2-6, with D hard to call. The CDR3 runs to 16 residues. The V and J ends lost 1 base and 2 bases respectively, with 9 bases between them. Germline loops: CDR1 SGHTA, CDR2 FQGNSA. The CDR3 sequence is CASSLVSQPGANVLTF. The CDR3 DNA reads TGTGCCAGCAGCTTAGTTTCACAGCCTGGGGCCAACGTCCTGACTTTC.

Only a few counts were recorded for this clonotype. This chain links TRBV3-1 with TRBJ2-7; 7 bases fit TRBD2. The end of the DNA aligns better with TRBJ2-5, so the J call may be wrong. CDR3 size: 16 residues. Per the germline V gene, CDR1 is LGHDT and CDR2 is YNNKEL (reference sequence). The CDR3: CASSQERAGLGKTQYF. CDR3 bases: TGTGCCAGCAGCCAAGAGAGAGCGGGACTGGGGAAGACCCAGTACTTC.

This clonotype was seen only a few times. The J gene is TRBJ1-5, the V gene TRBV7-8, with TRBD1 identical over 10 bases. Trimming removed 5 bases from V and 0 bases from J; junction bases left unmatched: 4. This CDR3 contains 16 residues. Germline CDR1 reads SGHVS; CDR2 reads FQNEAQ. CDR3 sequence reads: CASSSGTGVSNQPQHF. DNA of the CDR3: TGTGCCAGCAGCAGCGGGACAGGGGTTAGCAATCAGCCCCAGCATTTT.

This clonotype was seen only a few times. The CDR3 nucleotides are TGCGCCAGCAGCCAAGAGCCAGCGATGGCCGAGCAGTACTTC. Protein sequence: CASSQEPAMAEQYF. The rearrangement uses TRBV4-1 and TRBJ2-7, with D uncertain. The CDR3 totals 14 residues. Germline V gene data show CDR1 as MGHRA and CDR2 as YSYEKL. Trimming took off 0 bases at V and 6 bases at J, with 12 bases between the two ends.

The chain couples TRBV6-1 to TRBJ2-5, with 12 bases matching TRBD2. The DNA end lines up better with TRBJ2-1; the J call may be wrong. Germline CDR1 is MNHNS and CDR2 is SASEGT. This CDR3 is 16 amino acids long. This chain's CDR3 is CASSLPSGRGYNEQFF. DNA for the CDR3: TGTGCCAGCAGCCTTCCTAGCGGGAGGGGATACAATGAGCAGTTCTTC.

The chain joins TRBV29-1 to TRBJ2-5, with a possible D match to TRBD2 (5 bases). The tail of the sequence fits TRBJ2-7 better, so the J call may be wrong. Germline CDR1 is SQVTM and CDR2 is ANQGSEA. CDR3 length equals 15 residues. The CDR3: CSVVPTAGNFDEQYF. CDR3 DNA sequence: TGCAGCGTTGTGCCTACAGCCGGGAATTTTGACGAGCAGTACTTC.